This entry is about one T cell receptor beta chain. The antigen is unknown. These data come from a study of cytomegalovirus exposure and HLA in healthy donors. Vbeta (60) and Jbeta (13) primers were used in the PCR. Profiled with immunoSEQ multiplex PCR; TCRdb holds only in-frame clones, not every one. Of under 200,000 clones in the sample, about 70% were seen once. The ends were cut back, 5 bases at V and 1 base at J, with 14 bases in the middle. CDR3 size: 16 residues. Germline CDR1 reads SGHAT; CDR2 reads FQDESV (reference sequence). Overall study findings and caveats: Among TCR beta chains, those listed as cytomegalovirus-associated numbered roughly 150. Highly shared variants forming one cluster were likely a sequencing artifact.

This sequence joins TRBV11-1 and TRBJ2-2; D may be TRBD2 (6 bases). This TCR came from a woman aged 40 to 55 in good health and CMV-seropositive. Input material: PBMCs. The DNA for the CDR3 is TGTGCCAGCAGCCCAGGAGGTAGCGGGAACACCGGGGAGCTGTTTTTT. Its protein product is CASSPGGSGNTGELFF.